The TCR beta chain described here comes from a study of blood T cell repertoires in COVID-19. Profiled with immunoSEQ multiplex PCR; TCRdb holds only in-frame clones, not every one. The sample records under 150,000 clones, around 85% being singletons. This CDR3 comprises 14 residues. V lost 4 bases, J lost 2 bases, and 9 bases lay in between. CDR1 and CDR2 from the germline V gene are MRHNA and SNTAGT. V usage is TRBV6-4 and J usage is TRBJ1-5, with a weak D call TRBD1 (6 bases). The TCR was taken from a human donor in a cohort sampled during active COVID-19. The sequencing input was peripheral blood. The CDR3 DNA reads TGTGCCAGCAGTGCCCCAGGGGGCAATCAGCCCCAGCATTTT. It is translated as CASSAPGGNQPQHF.